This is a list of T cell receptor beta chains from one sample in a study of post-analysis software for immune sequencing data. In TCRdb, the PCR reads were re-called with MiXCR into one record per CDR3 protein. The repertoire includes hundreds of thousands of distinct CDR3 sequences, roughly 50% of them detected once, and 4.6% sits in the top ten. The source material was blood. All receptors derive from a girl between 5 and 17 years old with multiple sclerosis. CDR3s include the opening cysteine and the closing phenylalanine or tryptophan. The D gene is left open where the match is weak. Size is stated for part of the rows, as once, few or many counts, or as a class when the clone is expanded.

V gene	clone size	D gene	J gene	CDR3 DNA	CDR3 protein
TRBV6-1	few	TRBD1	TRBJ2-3	TGTGCCAGCAGTGAATTTACAGGGGAACTAACAGATACGCAGTATTTT	CASSEFTGELTDTQYF
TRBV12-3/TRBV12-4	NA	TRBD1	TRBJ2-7	TGTGCCAGCAGTGACAGGGGGTCTAGCTCCTACGAGCAGTACTTC	CASSDRGSSSYEQYF
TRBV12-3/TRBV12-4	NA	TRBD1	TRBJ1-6	TGTGCCAGTAGGGGGACAGGGCCTAATTCACCCCTCCACTTT	CASRGTGPNSPLHF
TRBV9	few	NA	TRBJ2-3	TGTGCCAGCAGCGAGGGTTTCAGGCTCCTAACCCGCACAGATACGCAGTATTTT	CASSEGFRLLTRTDTQYF
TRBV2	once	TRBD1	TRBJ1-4	TGTGCCAGCATGGGGACAGACTTTAATGAAAAACTGTTTTTT	CASMGTDFNEKLFF
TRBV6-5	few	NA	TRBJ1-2	TGTGCCAGCAGCTATACACGGAACTATGGCTACACCTTC	CASSYTRNYGYTF
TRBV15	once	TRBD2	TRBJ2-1	TGTGCCACCAGCGGTTGGGGAGGGCCGAACAATGAGCAGTTCTTC	CATSGWGGPNNEQFF
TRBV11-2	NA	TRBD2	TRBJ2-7	TGTGCCAGCAGCTTAGTTAAGCGGGAGAGCGAGCAGTACTTC	CASSLVKRESEQYF
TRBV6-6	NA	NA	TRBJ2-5	TGTGCCAGCAGTTACACCGAGCAGACCCAGTACTTC	CASSYTEQTQYF
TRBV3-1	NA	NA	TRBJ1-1	TGTGCCAGCAGCCAATCGCCTTTGAACACTGAAGCTTTCTTT	CASSQSPLNTEAFF
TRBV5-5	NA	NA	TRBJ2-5	TGTGCCAGCAGCTTGGATTGGCCGTATGGAGAGACCCAGTACTTC	CASSLDWPYGETQYF
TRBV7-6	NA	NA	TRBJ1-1	TGTGCCAGCAGCTTAGAATCTCTAAGCCCGGCTTTCTTT	CASSLESLSPAFF
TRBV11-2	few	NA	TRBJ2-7	TGTGCCAGCAGCTTAGGTCCCAATGGAAGGACCTACGAGCAGTACTTC	CASSLGPNGRTYEQYF
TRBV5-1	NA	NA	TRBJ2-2	TGCGCCAGCAGCTTGGTGCGGGCGAACACCGGGGAGCTGTTTTTT	CASSLVRANTGELFF
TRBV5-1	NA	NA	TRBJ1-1	TGCGCCAGCAGCTACGACAGATCATCCACTGAAGCTTTCTTT	CASSYDRSSTEAFF
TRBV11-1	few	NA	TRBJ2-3	TGTGCCAGCAGCCTACGTGTACAGGAGAGCACAGATACGCAGTATTTT	CASSLRVQESTDTQYF
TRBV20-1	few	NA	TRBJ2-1	TGCAGTGCTAGAGATTTAATCGGACTGGAAGATAATGAGCAGTTCTTC	CSARDLIGLEDNEQFF
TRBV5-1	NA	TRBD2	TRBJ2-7	TGCGCCAGCAGTGCTTCTAGCGGGAGCTACGAGCAGTACTTC	CASSASSGSYEQYF
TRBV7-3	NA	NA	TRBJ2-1	TGTGCCAGCAGCATGGGGGGCCTGAATGAGCAGTTCTTC	CASSMGGLNEQFF
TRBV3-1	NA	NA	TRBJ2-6	TGTGCCAGCAGCCCCCCGACCTTAGCCGGGGCCAACGTCCTGACTTTC	CASSPPTLAGANVLTF
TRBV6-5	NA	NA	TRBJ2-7	TGTGCCAGCAGTAAAACCTGGACCCAGGGGTTTCGCGAGCAGTACTTC	CASSKTWTQGFREQYF
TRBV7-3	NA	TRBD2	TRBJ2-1	TGTGCCAGCAGCCCCAGGGGGACTAGCGGGAGATTCAGCTCCTACAATGAGCAGTTCTTC	CASSPRGTSGRFSSYNEQFF
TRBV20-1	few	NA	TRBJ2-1	TGCAGTGCTAGGAATCTCGAGCAGTTCTTC	CSARNLEQFF
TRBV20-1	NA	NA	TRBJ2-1	TGCAGTGCTAGCCCCAGCCACAATGAGCAGTTCTTC	CSASPSHNEQFF
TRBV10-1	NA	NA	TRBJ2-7	TGCGCCAGCGCCCCGGGCAACTCCTACGAGCAGTACTTC	CASAPGNSYEQYF
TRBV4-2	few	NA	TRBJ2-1	TGTGCCAGCAGCCAAGAGTCTCACAATGAGCAGTTCTTC	CASSQESHNEQFF
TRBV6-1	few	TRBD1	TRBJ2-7	TGTGCCAGCTTAGGACAGGGTTCTGGGGCCTACGAGCAGTACTTC	CASLGQGSGAYEQYF
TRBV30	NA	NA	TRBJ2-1	TGTGCCTGGAACCAGATCAACAATGAGCAGTTCTTC	CAWNQINNEQFF
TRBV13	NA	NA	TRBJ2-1	TGTGCCAGCAGCCCAATGGGGGGACGCAGCTCCTACGAGCAGTTCTTC	CASSPMGGRSSYEQFF
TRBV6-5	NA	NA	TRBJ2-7	TGTGCCAGCAACCCCGGACAAACACACTCCTACGAGCAGTACTTC	CASNPGQTHSYEQYF
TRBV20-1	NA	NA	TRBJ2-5	TGCAGTGCAATGAAAGAGACCCAGTACTTC	CSAMKETQYF
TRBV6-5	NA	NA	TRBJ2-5	TGTGCCAGCAGTCGGGAGCCCCAACAGACCCAGTACTTC	CASSREPQQTQYF
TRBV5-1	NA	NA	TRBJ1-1	TGCGCCAGCAGCTTGGGGGCCCCGGACAGGAACACTGAAGCTTTCTTT	CASSLGAPDRNTEAFF
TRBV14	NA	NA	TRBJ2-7	TGTGCCAGCAGCCAAGTATCCAGGATCTACGAGCAGTACTTC	CASSQVSRIYEQYF
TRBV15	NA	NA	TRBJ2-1	TGTGCCACCAGCATCCGCCCCCCTTCTGAGCAGTTCTTC	CATSIRPPSEQFF
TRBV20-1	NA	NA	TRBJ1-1	TGCAGTGCTAGGTTTGGGGGTGCGAACACTGAAGCTTTCTTT	CSARFGGANTEAFF
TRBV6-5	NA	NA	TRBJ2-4	TGTGCCAGCAGTTATTCATCACACCTAAACATTCAGTACTTC	CASSYSSHLNIQYF
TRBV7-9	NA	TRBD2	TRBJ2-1	TGTGCCAGCAGCCCCGGGACTAGCGGGAGGCCACTCTACAATGAGCAGTTCTTC	CASSPGTSGRPLYNEQFF
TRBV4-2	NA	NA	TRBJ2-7	TGTGCCAGCAGCCAAGGTAGACAGTGGGGCGACTACGAGCAGTACTTC	CASSQGRQWGDYEQYF
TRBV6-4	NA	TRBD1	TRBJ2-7	TGTGCCAGCAGTATCGGACAGGGCTCTACCTACGAGCAGTACTTC	CASSIGQGSTYEQYF
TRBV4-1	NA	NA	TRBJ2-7	TGCGCCAGCAGCCGGGCAGGACCTGACTACAATGAGCAGTACTTC	CASSRAGPDYNEQYF
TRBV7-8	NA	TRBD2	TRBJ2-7	TGTGCCAGCACCCATCGGGAGGGACATTACGAGCAGTACTTC	CASTHREGHYEQYF
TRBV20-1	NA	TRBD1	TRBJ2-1	TGCAGTGCTAGAAGGGACAGAACGTACAATGAGCAGTTCTTC	CSARRDRTYNEQFF
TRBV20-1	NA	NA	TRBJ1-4	TGCAGTGCTGGAAATGAACGGGGGCTTGAAAAACTGTTTTTT	CSAGNERGLEKLFF
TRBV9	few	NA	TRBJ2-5	TGTGCCAGCAGCCGGGAAGGGCCTTGGGAGACCCAGTACTTC	CASSREGPWETQYF
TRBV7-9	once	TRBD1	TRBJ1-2	TGTGCCAGCAGCTTAGCCGGGACAGGCCTCGATGGCTACTCCTTC	CASSLAGTGLDGYSF
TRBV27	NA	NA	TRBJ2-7	TGTGCCAGCAGTTTAAAGGCAGAGTCCTACGAGCAGTACTTC	CASSLKAESYEQYF
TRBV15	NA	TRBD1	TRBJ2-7	TGTGCCACCAGACTAACCGGGACAGGGGGCGGCGAGCAGTACTTC	CATRLTGTGGGEQYF
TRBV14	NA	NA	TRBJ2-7	TGTGCCAGCAGCCACTTCTTCTACGAGCAGTACTTC	CASSHFFYEQYF
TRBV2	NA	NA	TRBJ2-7	TGTGCCAGCAGTGAAGCTTCGGGGGGCAAGGGTGAGCAGTACTTC	CASSEASGGKGEQYF